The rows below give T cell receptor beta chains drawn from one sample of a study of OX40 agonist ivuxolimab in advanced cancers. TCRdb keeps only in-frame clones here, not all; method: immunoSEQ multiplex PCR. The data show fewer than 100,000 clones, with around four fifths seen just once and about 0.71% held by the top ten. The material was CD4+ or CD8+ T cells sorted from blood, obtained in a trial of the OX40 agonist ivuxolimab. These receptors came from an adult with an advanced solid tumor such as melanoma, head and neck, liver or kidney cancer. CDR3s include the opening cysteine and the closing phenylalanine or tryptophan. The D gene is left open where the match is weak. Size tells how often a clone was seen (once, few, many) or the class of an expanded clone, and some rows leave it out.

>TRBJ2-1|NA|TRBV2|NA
TGTGCCAGCAGTGAAGAGGGACGTGTTAATGAGCAGTTCTTC
CASSEEGRVNEQFF
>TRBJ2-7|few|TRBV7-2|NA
TGTGCCAGCAGCCCTCGAATAGGTTTCTACGAGCAGTACTTC
CASSPRIGFYEQYF
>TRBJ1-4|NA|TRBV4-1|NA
TGCGCCAGCAGCCAAGACGGGGGGCCGGCAAATGAAAAACTGTTTTTT
CASSQDGGPANEKLFF
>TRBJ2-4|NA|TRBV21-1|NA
TGTGCCAGCAGCAAAGGGCAGGGAAAAAGCATTCAGTACTTC
CASSKGQGKSIQYF
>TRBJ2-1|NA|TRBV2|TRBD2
TGTGCCAGCAGACTAGCGGGAGTCTCCTACAATGAGCAGTTCTTC
CASRLAGVSYNEQFF
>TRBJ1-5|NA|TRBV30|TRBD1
TGTGCCTGGAGTGCCCGGACAGGGAATTATCAGCCCCAGCATTTT
CAWSARTGNYQPQHF
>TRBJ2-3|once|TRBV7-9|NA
TGTGCCAGCAGCTTAGATCTAGCGTCGGGGGATACGCAGTATTTT
CASSLDLASGDTQYF
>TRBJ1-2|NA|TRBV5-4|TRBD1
TGTGCCAGCAGCCTCCAGACAGGGTCCTATGGCTACACCTTC
CASSLQTGSYGYTF
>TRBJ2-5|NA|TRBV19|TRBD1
TGTGCCAGTAGTCCAGGGACAGCCAGCCAAAAAGAGACCCAGTACTTC
CASSPGTASQKETQYF
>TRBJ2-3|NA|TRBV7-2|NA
TGTGCCAGCACCCCCTTTGGCCGCACAGATACGCAGTATTTT
CASTPFGRTDTQYF
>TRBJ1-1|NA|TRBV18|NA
TGTGCCAGCTCATCGACAGGGAACACTGAAGCTTTCTTT
CASSSTGNTEAFF
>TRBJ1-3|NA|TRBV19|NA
TGTGCCAGTAGCCCGAGCGGCACTGGAAACACCATATATTTT
CASSPSGTGNTIYF
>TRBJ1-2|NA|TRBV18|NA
TGTGCCAGCTCACCCCCAGGGAAGGCCTATGGCTACACCTTC
CASSPPGKAYGYTF
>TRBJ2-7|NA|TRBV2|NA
TGTGCCAGCAGTGTTCAGCGGGTGTACGAGCAGTACTTC
CASSVQRVYEQYF
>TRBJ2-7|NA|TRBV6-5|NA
TGTGCCAGCAGCCGCTCGGGGGTCAACGAGCAGTACTTC
CASSRSGVNEQYF
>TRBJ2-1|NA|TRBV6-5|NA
TGTGCCAGCAGTTATACACCCGGGGACAATGAGCAGTTCTTC
CASSYTPGDNEQFF
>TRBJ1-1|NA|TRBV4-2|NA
TGTGCCAGCAGCCAAGGTTTGGACAGTCGGGATCGGAGGGCTGAAGCTTTCTTT
CASSQGLDSRDRRAEAFF
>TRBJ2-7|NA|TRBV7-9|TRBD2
TGTGCCAGCAGCCCCGACGGGGGGATGGACGAGCAGTACTTC
CASSPDGGMDEQYF
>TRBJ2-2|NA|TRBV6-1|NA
TGTGCCAGCAGTGAACTACAGCCCCGGGTGGCCGGGGAGCTGTTTTTT
CASSELQPRVAGELFF
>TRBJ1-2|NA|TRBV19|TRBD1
TGTGCCAGTAGTTTTACAGGACAGGAATCCTATGGCTACACCTTC
CASSFTGQESYGYTF
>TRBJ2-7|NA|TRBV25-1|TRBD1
TGTGCCAGCAGTAGCGGACAGGGGTTAGGCGAGCAGTACTTC
CASSSGQGLGEQYF
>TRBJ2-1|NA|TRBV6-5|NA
TGTGCCAGCAGTCCGTTGAACAATGAGCAGTTCTTC
CASSPLNNEQFF
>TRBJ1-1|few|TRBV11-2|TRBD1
TGTGCCAGCAGCTTAGTCCGGGACAGGGTTACTTTCTTT
CASSLVRDRVTFF
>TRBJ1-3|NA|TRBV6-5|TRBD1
TGTGCCAGCAGTCGGACAGGAGACTCTGGAAACACCATATATTTT
CASSRTGDSGNTIYF
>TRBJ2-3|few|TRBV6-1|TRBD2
TGTGCCAGCATGGGGAGAAGTAGCGGGACAGATACGCAGTATTTT
CASMGRSSGTDTQYF
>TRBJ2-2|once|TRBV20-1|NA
TGCAGTGCTACGGAAACCGGGGAGCTGTTTTTT
CSATETGELFF
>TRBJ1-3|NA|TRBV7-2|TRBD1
TGTGCCAGCAGCTCCGACAGGGGAACTGGAAACACCATATATTTT
CASSSDRGTGNTIYF
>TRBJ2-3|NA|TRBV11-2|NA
TGTGCCAGCAGCTTCGGGACTCCAGACTGGGATACGCAGTATTTT
CASSFGTPDWDTQYF
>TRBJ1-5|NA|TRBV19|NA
TGTGCCAGTAGTTTTTCGGGGGGAAATCAGCCCCAGCATTTT
CASSFSGGNQPQHF
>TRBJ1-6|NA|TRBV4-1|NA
TGCGCCAGCAGCCAAGAAGGTTACTCCTATAATTCACCCCTCCACTTT
CASSQEGYSYNSPLHF
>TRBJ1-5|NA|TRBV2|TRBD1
TGTGCCAGCAGATCCGGGACAGGGAAAAATCAGCCCCAGCATTTT
CASRSGTGKNQPQHF
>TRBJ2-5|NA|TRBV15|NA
TGTGCCACCAGCAAAGGGGGGCGGGGCTCGGGGACCCAGTACTTC
CATSKGGRGSGTQYF
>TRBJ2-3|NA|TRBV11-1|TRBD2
TGTGCCAGCAGCTTAGTGCGGGGGGGAGATACGCAGTATTTT
CASSLVRGGDTQYF
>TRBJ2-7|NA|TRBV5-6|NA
TGTGCCAGCAGCTTGGGCGACGAGCAGTACTTC
CASSLGDEQYF
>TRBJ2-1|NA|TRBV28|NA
TGTGCCAGCACCTCCCGTGTCAATGAGCAGTTCTTC
CASTSRVNEQFF
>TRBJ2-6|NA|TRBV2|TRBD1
TGTGCCAGCAGGGGGACAGGGGGCTCTGGGGCCAACGTCCTGACTTTC
CASRGTGGSGANVLTF
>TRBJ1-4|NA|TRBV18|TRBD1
TGTGCCAGCTCACCGGGGGGACAGGGCCAGAATGAAAAACTGTTTTTT
CASSPGGQGQNEKLFF
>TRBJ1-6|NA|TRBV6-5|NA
TGTGCCAGCAGTTCCCTGTTAGGGTCACCCCTCCACTTT
CASSSLLGSPLHF
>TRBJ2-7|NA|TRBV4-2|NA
TGTGCCAGCAGCCAGGGGACAACTTACTACGAGCAGTACTTC
CASSQGTTYYEQYF
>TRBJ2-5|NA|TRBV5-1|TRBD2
TGCGCCAGCAGCCCTGGGACTAGCGGAGAGACCCAGTACTTC
CASSPGTSGETQYF
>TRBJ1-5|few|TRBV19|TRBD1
TGTGCCAGCAGGACGACGGACAGGGGGAACAATCAGCCCCAGCATTTT
CASRTTDRGNNQPQHF
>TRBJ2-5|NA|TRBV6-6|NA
TGTGCCACCCAACAGGAGGGCCGAAGGGAGCAGTACTTC
CATQQEGRREQYF
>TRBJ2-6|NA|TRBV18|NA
TGTGCCAGCTCACTCCCCGGGCAGTTCTCTGGGGCCAACGTCCTGACTTTC
CASSLPGQFSGANVLTF
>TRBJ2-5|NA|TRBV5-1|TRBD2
TGCGCCAGCAGCCCAGCGGGAGGGGCGGAGACCCAGTACTTC
CASSPAGGAETQYF
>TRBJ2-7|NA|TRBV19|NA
TGTGCCAGTAGTGTCACGGAGCTATCCTACGAGCAGTACTTC
CASSVTELSYEQYF
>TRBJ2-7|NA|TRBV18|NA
TGTGCCAGCTCACCGCCGGGGCAGGGGGGCTCTGAGCAGTACTTC
CASSPPGQGGSEQYF
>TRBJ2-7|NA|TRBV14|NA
TGTGCCAGCAGCGTGCGGGACTTCTCCTACGAGCAGTACTTC
CASSVRDFSYEQYF
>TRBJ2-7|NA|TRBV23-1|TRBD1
TGCGCCAGCAGTCAATCGGGGACAGGGGGCAAAAATTCATCCTACGAGCAGTACTTC
CASSQSGTGGKNSSYEQYF
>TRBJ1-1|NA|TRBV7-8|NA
TGTGCCAGCAGCCCCAAGGGGGGCACTGAAGCTTTCTTT
CASSPKGGTEAFF
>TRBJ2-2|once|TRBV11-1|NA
TGTGCCAGCAGCCCAGTTGGGGCGGGGGACAGCACCGGGGAGCTGTTTTTT
CASSPVGAGDSTGELFF
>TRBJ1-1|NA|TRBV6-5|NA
TGTGCCAGCAAGGGGACCGGTGAAGCTTTCTTT
CASKGTGEAFF
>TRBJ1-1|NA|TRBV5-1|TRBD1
TGCGCCAGCAGCTTCGGACAGGGGAGGACTGAAGCTTTCTTT
CASSFGQGRTEAFF
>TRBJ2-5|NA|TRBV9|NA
TGTGCCAGCAGCGTAGCCACGACAGGCAGGGAGACCCAGTACTTC
CASSVATTGRETQYF